One sample yielded the 27 T cell receptor beta chains listed below, sequenced in a study of blood T cell repertoires in COVID-19. Measured with immunoSEQ multiplex PCR; TCRdb has only the in-frame clones, and not every one. This sample carries tens of thousands of clones, approximately 84% of them seen once, and the ten largest clones take roughly 8.8%. Sequencing was performed on peripheral blood. The receptors here all came from a man aged 60 to 69 with acute or convalescent COVID-19.

The CDR3 sequence is CASSLTGVGTEAFF. The CDR3 DNA follows: TGTGCCAGCAGCTTAACGGGAGTTGGCACTGAAGCTTTCTTT. The V call is TRBV7-3, the J call TRBJ1-1; D remains ambiguous. Germline V lookup: CDR1 SGHTA, CDR2 FQGTGA. V lost 0 bases to trimming and J lost 4 bases, with 9 bases between them. The length of the CDR3 is 14 residues. The full variable domain, its missing parts supplied by reference TRBV7-3 and TRBJ1-1, is GAGVSQTPSNKVTEKGKYVELRCDPISGHTALYWYRQSLGQGPEFLIYFQGTGAADDSGLPNDRFFAVRPEGSVSTLKIQRTERGDSAVYLCASSLTGVGTEAFFGQGTRLTVV.

This clone came up a few times. The CDR3 sequence: CASSFRGTTGNTIYF. The CDR3 DNA sequence: TGTGCCAGCAGCTTTAGGGGGACCACTGGAAACACCATATATTTT. V usage is TRBV7-8 and J usage is TRBJ1-3; D is possibly TRBD1 (6 bases). The CDR3 is made up of 15 amino acids. Germline CDR1 SGHVS, CDR2 FQNEAQ. V lost 3 bases, J lost 2 bases, and 11 bases lay in between.

J is TRBJ2-7 and V is TRBV11-2, with 7 bases fitting TRBD1. The length of the CDR3 is 15 residues. The trim removed 5 bases at V and 3 bases at J, leaving 10 bases unmatched. In germline, CDR1 is SGHAT, CDR2 FQNNGV. As DNA, the CDR3 is TGTGCCAGCAGCCGCGACGGGACAGCCGTCTACGAGCAGTACTTC. Amino acid sequence: CASSRDGTAVYEQYF.

The chain combines TRBV5-1 with TRBJ1-2, with TRBD1 identical over 7 bases. The CDR3 loop spans 15 amino acids. Trimming removed 2 bases from V and 0 bases from J; junction bases left unmatched: 4. Looked up from germline, CDR1 is SGHRS and CDR2 is YFSETQ. The CDR3 DNA sequence: TGCGCCAGCAGCTTAATCGGGACAGCTAACTATGGCTACACCTTC. It encodes CASSLIGTANYGYTF.

V gene TRBV4-3 combines with J gene TRBJ1-2; 11 bases match TRBD1. The junction had 1 base not matched to a gene; V was cut back by 3 bases and J by 1 base. In germline, CDR1 is LGHNA, CDR2 YSLEER. The CDR3 runs to 15 residues. CDR3 bases: TGCGCCAGCAGCCACGGGACAGGGGGTAACTATGGCTACACCTTC. It is translated as CASSHGTGGNYGYTF.

The chain employs TRBV9 and TRBJ1-3; D is undetermined. V gave up 0 bases and J gave up 6 bases, with 10 bases separating them. Germline values: CDR1 SGDLS, CDR2 YYNGEE. The CDR3 runs to 14 residues. The chain's CDR3 is CASSVDRDTNTIYF. The DNA for the CDR3 is TGTGCCAGCAGCGTAGACAGAGATACAAACACCATATATTTT.

This clone was found a few times. The chain links TRBV24-1 to TRBJ2-7; TRBD2 matches at 12 bases. Per the germline V gene, CDR1 is KGHDR and CDR2 is SFDVKD. V lost 4 bases to trimming and J lost 2 bases; unmatched junction nucleotides: 2. The CDR3 runs to 15 residues. The CDR3 region is CATSDRTSGTYEQYF. In DNA form, the CDR3 reads TGTGCCACCAGTGACAGGACTAGCGGGACCTACGAGCAGTACTTC.

The chain recombines TRBV27 with TRBJ2-1; the match to TRBD2 covers 16 bases. Per germline, CDR1 MNHEY and CDR2 SMNVEV (reference sequence). The CDR3 is 14 residues long. The V and J ends lost 6 bases and 15 bases, in that order; junction bases with no gene match: 8. CDR3 loop: CASRLGTSGGAVFF. CDR3 bases: TGTGCCAGCAGGCTCGGGACTAGCGGGGGGGCGGTGTTCTTC.

The chain joins TRBV27 to TRBJ2-3; D perhaps matches TRBD1 (6 bases). Trimming removed 2 bases from V and 0 bases from J, with 9 bases in between. Germline lookup yields CDR1 MNHEY and CDR2 SMNVEV (reference sequence). The CDR3 runs 15 residues. CDR3 sequence: CASSLQGFSTDTQYF. DNA of the CDR3: TGTGCCAGCAGTTTACAGGGGTTTAGCACAGATACGCAGTATTTT.

CDR3 sequence: CASSARAGATTDTQYF. The CDR3 DNA reads TGTGCCAGCAGCGCAAGAGCGGGGGCTACCACAGATACGCAGTATTTT. The chain combines TRBV11-2 with TRBJ2-3; TRBD2 aligns across 8 bases. With V trimmed by 5 bases and J by 2 bases, 9 bases remained unmatched. The CDR3 is 16 residues long. The germline V gene has CDR1 SGHAT and CDR2 FQNNGV.

This chain connects TRBV5-1 to TRBJ2-1; TRBD2 aligns across 9 bases. J was trimmed by 8 bases and V by 5 bases; bases with no gene match: 14. From germline, CDR1 is SGHRS and CDR2 YFSETQ. The CDR3 has 16 amino acids. The DNA of the CDR3 is TGCGCCAGCAGACGCGAGGTGGTGACTAGCGGAGATGAGCAGTTCTTC. It translates to CASRREVVTSGDEQFF.

The V gene is TRBV25-1, the J gene TRBJ2-5, with a tentative D call TRBD1 (6 bases). Trimming left V 2 bases short and J 3 bases short, with 13 bases between. CDR3 length: 15 residues. CDR1 and CDR2 (germline): MGHDK, SYGVNS. DNA for the CDR3: TGTGCCAGCAGTGAAACAGGGACAAAAAAAGAGACCCAGTACTTC. It yields the protein CASSETGTKKETQYF. The entire variable domain, with the rest obtained from reference TRBV25-1 and TRBJ2-5, is as follows: EADIYQTPRYLVIGTGKKITLECSQTMGHDKMYWYQQDPGMELHLIHYSYGVNSTEKGDLSSESTVSRIRTEHFPLTLESARPSHTSQYLCASSETGTKKETQYFGPGTRLLVL.

This clone was seen a single time. J is TRBJ2-1 and V is TRBV7-2, with 10 bases lining up with TRBD2. Unmatched junction bases numbered 9, after V lost 2 bases and J lost 2 bases. The CDR3 covers 18 residues. CDR1 is SGHTA, CDR2 FQGNSA, per germline. The CDR3 coding sequence is TGTGCCAGCAGCTTAAGCCTAGCGGGGGCGCCGGCCTACAATGAGCAGTTCTTC. Translating it yields CASSLSLAGAPAYNEQFF.

V is TRBV3-1 (or the pseudogene TRBV3-2) and J is TRBJ1-2, with unresolved D. This CDR3 has 13 amino acids. The V end lost 1 base, the J end lost 4 bases, and 7 bases lay between the germline ends. Germline V gene data show CDR1 as LGHDT and CDR2 as YNNKEL (reference sequence). This chain's CDR3 is CASSQGRSYGYTF. CDR3 sequence (DNA): TGTGCCAGCAGCCAAGGCCGCAGCTATGGCTACACCTTC.

The chain uses TRBV10-2 and TRBJ2-2; D is unclear. This CDR3 is built from 14 residues. With 2 bases removed from V and 4 bases from J, the gap between germline ends came to 8 bases. Germline lookup yields CDR1 WSHSY and CDR2 SAAADI. The CDR3 reads CASSENRRTGELFF. CDR3 nucleotide sequence: TGCGCCAGCAGTGAGAACAGACGCACCGGGGAGCTGTTTTTT.

The chain is built from TRBV12-5 and TRBJ1-3; no definite D call. The CDR3 runs 16 residues. The germline V and J ends were trimmed by 1 base and 0 bases, with 10 bases remaining between them. The V gene's germline CDR1 is LGHNT and CDR2 FRNRAP. The CDR3 loop reads CASGLEAKSSGNTIYF. The CDR3 DNA reads TGTGCTAGTGGTTTGGAAGCTAAGAGCTCTGGAAACACCATATATTTT.

As to this clone: The junction does not match germline at one end; this may be a read error. CDR3 DNA sequence: TGTGCCAGTACCAACCCACAGGGACGAGTATTC. Amino acid sequence: CASTNPQGRVF. The chain recombines TRBV19 with TRBJ1-2, with a possible D match to TRBD1 (6 bases). Germline CDR1 is LNHDA and CDR2 is SQIVND (reference sequence). The CDR3 has 11 amino acids.

The genes are TRBV19 and TRBJ2-1; 7 bases are a match to TRBD2. V trimming: 5 bases; J trimming: 6 bases; junction bases outside the gene matches: 4. This CDR3 has 13 residues. In germline, CDR1 is LNHDA, CDR2 SQIVND (reference sequence). DNA of the CDR3: TGTGCCAGTAGTTTCTCTAGCGGCAATGAGCAGTTCTTC. It yields the protein CASSFSSGNEQFF.

The chain recombines TRBV5-1 with TRBJ1-4; the match to TRBD1 covers 7 bases. Germline CDR1 reads SGHRS; CDR2 reads YFSETQ. Losses at the gene ends were 2 bases for V and 5 bases for J; bases not matched to a gene: 6. This CDR3 comprises 15 residues. The CDR3, as DNA: TGCGCCAGCAGCTTCCAGACAGGGCGGAATGAAAAACTGTTTTTT. Amino acid sequence: CASSFQTGRNEKLFF.

The gene calls are TRBV5-1 and TRBJ2-7; TRBD1 matches 9 bases. Trimming removed 3 bases from V and 6 bases from J; junction bases left unmatched: 13. CDR1 SGHRS and CDR2 YFSETQ come from the germline V gene. The CDR3 covers 16 residues. CDR3 nucleotide sequence: TGCGCCAGCAGCTACTACCAACAGGGGGCCCTAGGCGAGCAGTACTTC. Residues: CASSYYQQGALGEQYF.

The rearrangement links TRBV29-1 to TRBJ2-1, with TRBD1 identical over 9 bases. CDR1 and CDR2 from the germline V gene are SQVTM and ANQGSEA. The CDR3 runs to 14 residues. J gave up 5 bases and V 6 bases, and 8 bases lay outside the gene matches. The CDR3 DNA reads TGCAGCGTCCGATTCGGGACAGGGAACAATGAGCAGTTCTTC. This gives the protein CSVRFGTGNNEQFF.

V usage is TRBV5-6 and J usage is TRBJ2-6; D remains unclear. Trimming removed 3 bases from V and 1 base from J, with 5 bases in between. The CDR3 has 14 residues. Germline CDR1 reads SGHDT; CDR2 reads YYEEEE. Written as DNA, the CDR3 is TGTGCCAGCAGCTCAACTTCTGGGGCCAACGTCCTGACTTTC. It is translated as CASSSTSGANVLTF. Full variable domain (remainder filled in from reference TRBV5-6 and TRBJ2-6): DAGVTQSPTHLIKTRGQQVTLRCSPKSGHDTVSWYQQALGQGPQFIFQYYEEEERQRGNFPDRFSGHQFPNYSSELNVNALLLGDSALYLCASSSTSGANVLTFGAGSRLTVL.

The chain has TRBV9 and TRBJ2-7; a possible D gene is TRBD2 (6 bases). This CDR3 contains 14 residues. The germline gives CDR1 SGDLS, CDR2 YYNGEE. Deletions cut 3 bases from V and 1 base from J, with 11 bases between. This CDR3 is CASSAGDGSYEQYF. CDR3 DNA sequence: TGTGCCAGCAGCGCGGGGGACGGATCCTACGAGCAGTACTTC.

The chain is built from TRBV19 and TRBJ1-1, with D maybe TRBD1 (5 bases). Germline V gene lookup returns CDR1 LNHDA and CDR2 SQIVND (reference sequence). The CDR3 consists of 13 residues. With 6 bases removed from V and 1 base from J, the gap between germline ends came to 9 bases. Here the CDR3 reads CASSRQKNTEAFF. The CDR3 region has the DNA TGTGCCAGTAGCAGACAGAAGAACACTGAAGCTTTCTTT.

The chain links TRBV5-1 to TRBJ1-6, with TRBD1 as a possible D gene (5 bases). CDR3 size: 15 residues. CDR1 and CDR2 (germline): SGHRS, YFSETQ. Trimming took 0 bases from V and 7 from J, leaving 11 bases between them. The CDR3 DNA is TGCGCCAGCAGCTTGGCCGGGACTGGGAATTCACCCCTCCACTTT. Its protein is CASSLAGTGNSPLHF.

The chain carries TRBV12-3 or TRBV12-4 and TRBJ2-1; D is perhaps TRBD2 (5 bases). V lost 6 bases and J lost 4, with 10 bases in between. The length of the CDR3 is 13 residues. The CDR3 sequence: CASRPSGYNEQFF. In nucleotides, the CDR3 is TGTGCCAGCAGGCCGTCGGGGTACAATGAGCAGTTCTTC.

This chain uses TRBV3-1 (or the pseudogene TRBV3-2) with TRBJ1-1, with TRBD1 matching 10 bases. V shed 3 bases and J 1 base; nucleotides not matched to a gene: 5. The CDR3 sequence is 16 residues long. Per germline, CDR1 LGHDT and CDR2 YNNKEL (reference sequence). The CDR3 protein is CASSHGQGDGNTEAFF. As DNA, the CDR3 is TGTGCCAGCAGCCACGGACAGGGGGATGGGAACACTGAAGCTTTCTTT.